The 16 T cell receptor beta chains below were found in one sample sequenced in a study of vaccination effects on CD4 cells after COVID-19. Clones were sequenced by immunoSEQ multiplex PCR, and TCRdb holds only the in-frame ones, with some missing. The table includes 25,000 or so clones, over 55% detected once. No cognate antigen is known for these TCRs. Ahead of sequencing, the ViraFEST assay grew antigen-specific CD4+ T cells using viral peptide pools. Investigators separated out CD4+ T cells once around nine days of culture had passed. Nucleocapsid antibodies were negative in the vaccine recipients, who had never had SARS-CoV-2 infection. Sequences were derived from CD4+ T cells from PBMCs cultured with HCoV-OC43 spike peptides, sampled before COVID-19 vaccination. This sample's subset: HCoV-OC43 spike overlapping peptide pool stimulation. The receptors originated from a human donor who received a COVID-19 vaccine.

Only a few counts were recorded for this clone. This rearrangement joins TRBV19 to TRBJ2-7; D is possibly TRBD1 (6 bases). This CDR3 is built from 13 residues. Germline V gives CDR1 LNHDA, CDR2 SQIVND (reference sequence). V was pared by 5 bases and J by 5 bases, with 13 bases between. In DNA form, the CDR3 reads TGTGCCAGTAGTCCGACGAACAGGGACGAGCAGTACTTC. Residues: CASSPTNRDEQYF.

V and J are TRBV2 and TRBJ2-3; 8 bases agree with TRBD1. Germline V gene sequence: CDR1 SNHLY, CDR2 FYNNEI. The CDR3 sequence is 15 residues long. J gave up 4 bases and V 1 base, and 4 bases lay outside the gene matches. The CDR3 bases are TGTGCCAGCAGTGAAGAGGACAGGGTCGCAGATACGCAGTATTTT. This encodes CASSEEDRVADTQYF. The full variable domain, rest sourced from reference TRBV2 and TRBJ2-3, is EPEVTQTPSHQVTQMGQEVILRCVPISNHLYFYWYRQILGQKVEFLVSFYNNEISEKSEIFDDQFSVERPDGSNFTLKIRSTKLEDSAMYFCASSEEDRVADTQYFGPGTRLTVL.

V and J are TRBV5-6 and TRBJ1-2; D is undetermined. CDR1 is SGHDT, CDR2 YYEEEE, per germline. V was shortened by 2 bases and J by 6 bases, with 11 bases between the two germline ends. There are 13 residues in the CDR3. CDR3: CASSLGFSDGYTF. In DNA form, the CDR3 reads TGTGCCAGCAGCTTAGGATTTTCGGATGGCTACACCTTC.

The V gene is TRBV6-1, the J gene TRBJ1-5; TRBD1 is a possible D gene (6 bases). The CDR3 totals 17 residues. Germline V gives CDR1 MNHNS, CDR2 SASEGT. V dropped 0 bases and J dropped 4 bases, with 16 bases sitting between them. The DNA for the CDR3 is TGTGCCAGCAGTGAAGCTCGTAGTACAGGGTATAATCAGCCCCAGCATTTT. The encoded protein is CASSEARSTGYNQPQHF.

This clone was counted a few times. The chain links TRBV7-9 to TRBJ2-2; D is possibly TRBD1 (6 bases). The CDR3 has 15 residues. Trimming removed 11 bases from V and 5 bases from J, with 21 bases in between. CDR1 is SEHNR, CDR2 FQNEAQ, per germline (reference sequence). The chain's CDR3 is CAGHFGRGRTGELFF. The DNA of the CDR3 is TGTGCCGGCCACTTTGGCAGGGGTCGGACCGGGGAGCTGTTTTTT.

This clone was picked up one time. The chain is built from TRBV7-7 and TRBJ2-2; D perhaps matches TRBD2 (6 bases). CDR1 is SSHAT, CDR2 FNYEAQ, per germline (reference sequence). This CDR3 comprises 16 residues. Trimming removed 1 base from V and 3 bases from J, with 12 bases in between. The CDR3 DNA follows: TGTGCCAGCAGCTTAGGCAGGACTATACACACCGGGGAGCTGTTTTTT. Its protein is CASSLGRTIHTGELFF.

This chain joins TRBV5-1 and TRBJ2-5, with 12 bases matching TRBD2. The length of the CDR3 is 16 residues. V lost 4 bases to trimming and J lost 4 bases; unmatched junction nucleotides: 8. Germline V gene data show CDR1 as SGHRS and CDR2 as YFSETQ. CDR3 residues: CASSPTTSGSGETQYF. The CDR3 DNA reads TGCGCCAGCAGCCCAACGACTAGCGGGAGCGGAGAGACCCAGTACTTC.

This clone was observed a handful of times. This chain joins TRBV2 and TRBJ2-7; D not certain. The CDR3 is 14 residues long. V dropped 3 bases and J dropped 7 bases, with 16 bases sitting between them. Germline values: CDR1 SNHLY, CDR2 FYNNEI. This CDR3 reads CASSEMGSYGEQYF. DNA for the CDR3: TGTGCCAGCAGTGAGATGGGCAGCTATGGGGAGCAGTACTTC.

The V gene is TRBV9, the J gene TRBJ2-5; a possible D gene is TRBD1 (5 bases). V lost 4 bases and J lost 4, with 17 bases in between. CDR3 size: 15 residues. Germline V gene lookup returns CDR1 SGDLS and CDR2 YYNGEE. Here the CDR3 reads CASSSQATRPETQYF. The CDR3 bases are TGTGCCAGCAGCTCACAGGCGACCCGCCCAGAGACCCAGTACTTC.

The chain carries TRBV4-1 and TRBJ1-4, with D possibly being TRBD1 (5 bases). The CDR3 covers 15 residues. Germline V gene sequence: CDR1 MGHRA, CDR2 YSYEKL. Trimming removed 2 bases from V and 7 bases from J, with 14 bases in between. The CDR3 sequence is CASSQSTGGVEKLFF. The CDR3 DNA reads as TGCGCCAGCAGCCAATCTACGGGAGGGGTTGAAAAACTGTTTTTT.

In its sample, this clone was seen a few times. V gene TRBV7-9 combines with J gene TRBJ1-1, with a tentative D call TRBD1 (5 bases). CDR1 and CDR2 (germline): SEHNR, FQNEAQ (reference sequence). The CDR3 is 13 residues long. V lost 4 bases and J 1 base, leaving 7 bases between the germline ends. For the CDR3, the DNA is TGTGCCAGCAGCTATCAGGGGAACACTGAAGCTTTCTTT. Its translation is CASSYQGNTEAFF.

V gene TRBV6-5 combines with J gene TRBJ2-3, with D hard to call. Germline assignment: CDR1 MNHEY and CDR2 SVGAGI. Trimming pared 7 bases from V and 2 bases from J, leaving 13 bases between. The CDR3 covers 14 residues. CDR3 residues: CASTRGESTDTQYF. The CDR3 DNA sequence: TGTGCCAGCACCCGAGGAGAGTCCACAGATACGCAGTATTTT.

J is TRBJ2-2 and V is TRBV20-1, with D perhaps TRBD1 (6 bases). V was clipped by 3 bases and J by 1 base, with 9 bases between them. CDR3 length: 14 residues. Germline CDR1 DFQATT, CDR2 SNEGSKA (reference sequence). Here the CDR3 DNA reads TGCAGTGCTAGTGACAGGTTGAACACCGGGGAGCTGTTTTTT. Protein product: CSASDRLNTGELFF.

V is TRBV14 and J is TRBJ2-5, with D perhaps TRBD1 (5 bases). Germline-derived CDR1 and CDR2 are SGHDN and FVKESK. This CDR3 is 14 amino acids long. V dropped 1 base and J dropped 7 bases, with 13 bases sitting between them. For the CDR3, the DNA is TGTGCCAGCAGCCAAGGGCAGGGCCCCCTGACCCAGTACTTC. It codes for CASSQGQGPLTQYF.

V and J are TRBV24-1 and TRBJ1-2; D uncertain. V was pared by 4 bases and J by 10 bases, with 15 bases between. CDR3 length equals 13 residues. Per the germline V gene, CDR1 is KGHDR and CDR2 is SFDVKD. This CDR3 reads CATSEANPPPYTF. DNA of the CDR3: TGTGCCACCAGTGAAGCGAACCCACCCCCCTACACCTTC.

J is TRBJ2-7 and V is TRBV27, with 9 bases identical to TRBD2. With V trimmed by 3 bases and J by 2 bases, 17 bases remained unmatched. Germline V gene sequence: CDR1 MNHEY, CDR2 SMNVEV (reference sequence). The CDR3 contains 19 residues. The CDR3 is CASSFFLGSGSSETYEQYF. In DNA form, the CDR3 reads TGTGCCAGCAGTTTTTTTCTGGGTAGCGGGAGCTCGGAAACCTACGAGCAGTACTTC.